This T cell receptor beta chain came from a study of blood T cell repertoires in COVID-19. The V end was cut by 8 bases, the J end by 6 bases, with 16 bases between. Germline lookup yields CDR1 LNHDA and CDR2 SQIVND (reference sequence). The CDR3 spans 13 residues. Authors' data handling: Reference gene primer amplification gave estimated nucleated cell counts. Repertoires were generated with immunoSEQ multiplex PCR, while TCRdb's copy carries only in-frame clones and drops some. Clonal size and the V and J genes are those of that table, whereas D and trimming came from the DNA. The sample has about 200,000 clones, roughly 80% seen once; the top ten hold 12%. Everyone who took part was about 18 to 90 years old, and they came from about two dozen US areas.

The chain has TRBV19 and TRBJ1-1; the D gene is possibly TRBD1 (5 bases). This TCR derives from a man between 35 and 55 years old who had recovered from COVID-19. Sequencing was performed on PBMCs or T cells enriched from blood (not recorded which). The CDR3: CASEGQGGAEAFF. The CDR3 coding sequence is TGTGCCAGTGAAGGCCAGGGAGGCGCTGAAGCTTTCTTT. The full variable domain, with the rest looked up from reference TRBV19 and TRBJ1-1, is DGGITQSPKYLFRKEGQNVTLSCEQNLNHDAMYWYRQDPGQGLRLIYYSQIVNDFQKGDIAEGYSVSREKKESFPLTVTSAQKNPTAFYLCASEGQGGAEAFFGQGTRLTVV.